Below, 19 T cell receptor beta chains from the same sample are listed, as sequenced in a study of blood T cell repertoires in COVID-19. Method: immunoSEQ multiplex PCR; TCRdb's copy keeps in-frame clones and lacks some. This sample has 130,000 or so clones, with roughly 83% found just once. The sequencing sample was made of peripheral blood. These receptors were obtained from a man between 60 and 75 years old with acute or convalescent COVID-19.

This clone was counted only a few times. This CDR3 is CASSPSQGAWTEAFF. DNA for the CDR3: TGTGCCAGCTCACCTAGCCAGGGGGCATGGACTGAAGCTTTCTTT. The rearrangement links TRBV18 to TRBJ1-1; 8 bases agree with TRBD1. V shed 3 bases, J shed 5 bases, and the junction held 8 bases outside the gene matches. The V gene's germline CDR1 is KGHSH and CDR2 LQKENI. The CDR3 consists of 15 residues. The full variable domain, its missing parts supplied by reference TRBV18 and TRBJ1-1, is NAGVMQNPRHLVRRRGQEARLRCSPMKGHSHVYWYRQLPEEGLKFMVYLQKENIIDESGMPKERFSAEFPKEGPSILRIQQVVRGDSAAYFCASSPSQGAWTEAFFGQGTRLTVV.

The rearrangement uses TRBV30 and TRBJ2-2, with TRBD2 matching over 13 bases. Germline CDR1 is GTSNPN and CDR2 is SVGIG (reference sequence). Germline trimming cut 5 bases from V and 0 bases from J; bases unmatched to any gene: 6. The CDR3 is made up of 17 amino acids. The CDR3 coding sequence is TGTGCCTGGGGGGGACTAGCGGGGATCGCGAACACCGGGGAGCTGTTTTTT. This translates into CAWGGLAGIANTGELFF.

This clone was recorded a few times. The rearrangement links TRBV7-3 to TRBJ2-2, with a tentative D call TRBD2 (5 bases). V lost 5 bases and J lost 0, with 22 bases in between. The CDR3 totals 19 residues. Germline-derived CDR1 and CDR2 are SGHTA and FQGTGA. DNA for the CDR3: TGTGCCAGCAGCGACAATCCGGGATTTTTAAGATCGAACACCGGGGAGCTGTTTTTT. Amino acids: CASSDNPGFLRSNTGELFF.

This clone was seen a single time. The chain is built from TRBV9 and TRBJ2-1; 14 bases align to TRBD2. Germline V gene sequence: CDR1 SGDLS, CDR2 YYNGEE. Unmatched junction bases numbered 14, after V lost 3 bases and J lost 9 bases. The CDR3 is 18 amino acids. DNA of the CDR3: TGTGCCAGCAGCGCGGGGACTAGCGGGAGTATGGGGAGGGTTGAGCAGTTCTTC. Translation gives CASSAGTSGSMGRVEQFF.

The chain recombines TRBV10-3 with TRBJ2-3; 7 bases fit TRBD1. Germline loops: CDR1 ENHRY, CDR2 SYGVKD. This CDR3 is built from 14 residues. The junction had 10 bases not matched to a gene; V was cut back by 10 bases and J by 3 bases. The CDR3 region is CATRWETGTDTQYF. CDR3 DNA: TGTGCCACCCGTTGGGAGACAGGGACAGATACGCAGTATTTT.

The rearrangement links TRBV14 to TRBJ1-2, with 8 bases aligning to TRBD1. The V gene end was trimmed by 3 bases and the J gene end by 8 bases; junction bases not matched to a gene: 11. CDR1 and CDR2 (germline): SGHDN, FVKESK. CDR3 length: 15 amino acids. In DNA, the CDR3 is TGTGCCAGCAGCCACTTCTTGACAGGGGCCGGGGGCTACACCTTC. Residues: CASSHFLTGAGGYTF.

This clone was detected ten times or more. Within the sample, other DNA sequences also encode this same CDR3. The chain is built from TRBV7-9 and TRBJ2-1, with D perhaps TRBD2 (5 bases). The V gene lost 2 bases and the J gene lost 0 bases, with 8 bases spanning the gap. The CDR3 runs 15 residues. Germline CDR1 SEHNR, CDR2 FQNEAQ (reference sequence). The CDR3 spells CASSLRGSSYNEQFF. The DNA of the CDR3 is TGTGCCAGCAGCTTACGAGGGAGCTCCTACAATGAGCAGTTCTTC.

This rearrangement joins TRBV29-1 to TRBJ1-2; a weak D match, TRBD1 (6 bases). CDR1 SQVTM and CDR2 ANQGSEA come from the germline V gene. The CDR3 has 13 residues. V lost 3 bases, J lost 6 bases, and 14 bases lay in between. CDR3 coding DNA: TGCAGCGTTGAGTCCCCTAAGGGGGATGGCTACACCTTC. It translates to CSVESPKGDGYTF.

This clone showed up just a few times. V usage is TRBV6-1 and J usage is TRBJ1-6; tentatively, D is TRBD1 (6 bases). V was trimmed by 3 bases and J by 9 bases, leaving 9 bases between them. CDR3 size: 13 residues. Germline CDR1 is MNHNS and CDR2 is SASEGT. The CDR3 reads CASSEGHISPLHF. DNA for the CDR3: TGTGCCAGCAGTGAGGGACACATTTCACCCCTCCACTTT.

CDR3 amino acids: CAISDVGRSGANVLTF. The CDR3 nucleotides are TGTGCCATCAGTGACGTCGGGAGGTCTGGGGCCAACGTCCTGACTTTC. The chain links TRBV10-3 to TRBJ2-6; TRBD2 aligns across 7 bases. Germline lookup yields CDR1 ENHRY and CDR2 SYGVKD. Unmatched junction bases numbered 3, after V lost 3 bases and J lost 1 base. This CDR3 has 16 amino acids.

The chain is built from TRBV9 and TRBJ2-7; 10 nucleotides line up with TRBD2. V gave up 3 bases and J gave up 5 bases; unmatched junction bases: 11. The CDR3 runs to 16 residues. Germline V lookup: CDR1 SGDLS, CDR2 YYNGEE. CDR3 sequence: CASSAIAGGLDDEQYF. CDR3 in DNA: TGTGCCAGCAGCGCAATAGCGGGAGGCCTGGACGACGAGCAGTACTTC.

The V call is TRBV10-3, the J call TRBJ2-6; the D gene is possibly TRBD2 (5 bases). Trimming removed 0 bases from V and 0 bases from J, with 9 bases in between. Looked up from germline, CDR1 is ENHRY and CDR2 is SYGVKD. The CDR3 consists of 17 residues. CDR3 loop: CAISESNRGSGANVLTF. DNA for the CDR3: TGTGCCATCAGTGAGTCGAATCGGGGCTCTGGGGCCAACGTCCTGACTTTC.

V gene TRBV29-1 combines with J gene TRBJ2-5, with 7 positions matching TRBD1. The CDR3 spans 14 residues. Per the germline V gene, CDR1 is SQVTM and CDR2 is ANQGSEA. V shed 3 bases, J shed 2 bases, and the junction held 6 bases outside the gene matches. CDR3 loop: CSVERAGGQETQYF. In nucleotides, the CDR3 is TGCAGCGTTGAGAGGGCAGGGGGTCAAGAGACCCAGTACTTC.

The rearrangement joins TRBV30 to TRBJ1-2, with 9 bases fitting TRBD1. V trimming: 0 bases; J trimming: 4 bases; junction bases outside the gene matches: 3. The germline gives CDR1 GTSNPN, CDR2 SVGIG (reference sequence). CDR3 length: 14 residues. Here the CDR3 DNA reads TGTGCCTGGAGTGTAACAGGGGGCATCTATGGCTACACCTTC. This encodes CAWSVTGGIYGYTF.

The rearrangement joins TRBV6-4 to TRBJ2-5; 9 nucleotides line up with TRBD2. The V segment lost 1 base and the J segment 5 bases; nucleotides outside the gene matches: 8. This CDR3 comprises 16 residues. Looked up from germline, CDR1 is MRHNA and CDR2 is SNTAGT. The CDR3 nucleotides read TGTGCCAGCAGTGACTTGTCGGCTAGCGGGGAGGAGACCCAGTACTTC. This codes for CASSDLSASGEETQYF.

V gene TRBV5-1 combines with J gene TRBJ1-1; D is unresolved. The germline V and J ends were trimmed by 4 bases and 1 base, with 8 bases remaining between them. The CDR3 runs to 13 residues. Germline V gives CDR1 SGHRS, CDR2 YFSETQ. CDR3 residues: CASSMDGNTEAFF. The CDR3 DNA reads TGCGCCAGCAGCATGGACGGGAACACTGAAGCTTTCTTT. The full variable domain, in which reference TRBV5-1 and TRBJ1-1 provide the parts outside the CDR3, is KAGVTQTPRYLIKTRGQQVTLSCSPISGHRSVSWYQQTPGQGLQFLFEYFSETQRNKGNFPGRFSGRQFSNSRSEMNVSTLELGDSALYLCASSMDGNTEAFFGQGTRLTVV.

The chain couples TRBV7-3 to TRBJ2-2; TRBD2 might be the D (5 bases). From germline, CDR1 is SGHTA and CDR2 FQGTGA. This CDR3 is built from 13 residues. V was shortened by 6 bases and J by 5 bases, with 10 bases between the two germline ends. CDR3 loop: CASSMPGTGELFF. The CDR3 coding sequence is TGTGCCAGCAGTATGCCGGGAACCGGGGAGCTGTTTTTT.

The chain combines TRBV6-5 with TRBJ2-5; 9 positions match TRBD2. V dropped 4 bases and J dropped 2; count of bases not matched to a gene: 5. Per the germline V gene, CDR1 is MNHEY and CDR2 is SVGAGI. There are 15 residues in the CDR3. The CDR3 sequence is CASSFGAGGQETQYF. CDR3 coding DNA: TGTGCCAGCAGTTTTGGAGCGGGAGGACAAGAGACCCAGTACTTC.

The gene calls are TRBV5-4 and TRBJ2-2; 10 bases are shared with TRBD1. V shed 3 bases, J shed 4 bases, and the junction held 3 bases outside the gene matches. The germline CDR1 and CDR2 sequences are SGHNT and YYREEE (reference sequence). This CDR3 is built from 15 residues. The CDR3 DNA sequence: TGTGCCAGCAGCTCCGGACAGGGGGGCACCGGGGAGCTGTTTTTT. This translates into CASSSGQGGTGELFF.